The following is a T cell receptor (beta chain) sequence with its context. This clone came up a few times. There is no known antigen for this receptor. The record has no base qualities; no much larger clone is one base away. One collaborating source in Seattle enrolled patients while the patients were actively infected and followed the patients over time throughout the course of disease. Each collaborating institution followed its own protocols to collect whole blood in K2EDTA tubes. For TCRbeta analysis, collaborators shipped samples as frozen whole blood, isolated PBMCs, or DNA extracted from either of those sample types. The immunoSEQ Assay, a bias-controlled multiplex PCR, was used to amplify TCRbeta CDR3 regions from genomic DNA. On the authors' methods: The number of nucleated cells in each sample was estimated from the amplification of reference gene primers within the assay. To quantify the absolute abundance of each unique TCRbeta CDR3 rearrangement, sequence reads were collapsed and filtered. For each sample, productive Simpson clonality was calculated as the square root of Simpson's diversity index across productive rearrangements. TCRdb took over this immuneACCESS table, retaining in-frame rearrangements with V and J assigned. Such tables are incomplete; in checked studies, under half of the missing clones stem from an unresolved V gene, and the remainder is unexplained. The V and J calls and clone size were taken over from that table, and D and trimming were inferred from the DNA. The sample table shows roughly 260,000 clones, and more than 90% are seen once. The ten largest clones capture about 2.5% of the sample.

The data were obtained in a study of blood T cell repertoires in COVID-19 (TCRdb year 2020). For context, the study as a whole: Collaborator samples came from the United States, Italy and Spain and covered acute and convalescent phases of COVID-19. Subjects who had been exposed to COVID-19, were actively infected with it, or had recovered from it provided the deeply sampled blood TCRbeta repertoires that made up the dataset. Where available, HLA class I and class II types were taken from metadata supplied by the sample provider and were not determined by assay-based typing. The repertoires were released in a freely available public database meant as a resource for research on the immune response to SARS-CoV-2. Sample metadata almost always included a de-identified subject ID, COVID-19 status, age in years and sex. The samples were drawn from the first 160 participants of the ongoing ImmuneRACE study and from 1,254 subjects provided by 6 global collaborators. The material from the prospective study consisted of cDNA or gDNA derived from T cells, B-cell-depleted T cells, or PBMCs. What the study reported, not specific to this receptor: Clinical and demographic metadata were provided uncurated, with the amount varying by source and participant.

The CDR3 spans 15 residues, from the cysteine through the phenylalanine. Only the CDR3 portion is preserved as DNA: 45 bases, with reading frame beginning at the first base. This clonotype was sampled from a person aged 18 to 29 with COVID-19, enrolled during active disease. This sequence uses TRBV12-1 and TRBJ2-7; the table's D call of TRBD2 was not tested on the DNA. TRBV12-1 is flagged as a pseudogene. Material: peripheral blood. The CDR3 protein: CASSIQRHPSYEQYF. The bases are TGTGCCAGCAGCATTCAGCGCCATCCCTCCTACGAGCAGTACTTC.